The entry below describes one T cell receptor beta chain. The data were obtained in a study of T cells in Graves' hyperthyroidism and ophthalmopathy. The CDR3 sequence is 16 residues long. V dropped 1 base and J dropped 0 bases, with 12 bases sitting between them. Germline CDR1 LGHNA, CDR2 YNFKEQ. Researchers amplified the TCR beta CDR3 regions from RNA transcripts. A set of HTBI primers served as the primers for a first-round RT-PCR of the TCR CDR3. MiXCR was run by TCRdb on the multiplex PCR reads, yielding one entry per CDR3 protein. The sample comprises some 550,000 distinct CDR3 sequences, less than 25% of which are singletons, and 26% rests with the top ten.

This TCR was sampled from a man aged 18 to 29 with Graves' hyperthyroidism. Material for sequencing was blood. This chain joins TRBV4-2 and TRBJ1-1, with D unclear. CDR3 residues: CASSQGLRDMNTEAFF. CDR3 bases: TGTGCCAGCAGCCAAGGTTTGAGAGACATGAACACTGAAGCTTTCTTT.